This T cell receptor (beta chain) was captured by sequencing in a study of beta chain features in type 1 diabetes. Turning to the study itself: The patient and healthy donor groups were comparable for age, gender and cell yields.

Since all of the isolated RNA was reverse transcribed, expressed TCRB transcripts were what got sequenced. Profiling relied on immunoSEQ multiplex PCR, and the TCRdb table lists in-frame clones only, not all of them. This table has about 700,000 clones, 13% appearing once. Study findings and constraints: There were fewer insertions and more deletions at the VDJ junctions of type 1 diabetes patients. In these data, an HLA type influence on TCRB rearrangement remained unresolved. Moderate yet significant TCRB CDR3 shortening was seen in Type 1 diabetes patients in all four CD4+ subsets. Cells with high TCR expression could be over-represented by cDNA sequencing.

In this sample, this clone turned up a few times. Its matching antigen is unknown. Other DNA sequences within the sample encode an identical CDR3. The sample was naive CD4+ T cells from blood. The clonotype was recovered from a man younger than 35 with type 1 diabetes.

In DNA, the CDR3 is TGTGCCTGGAGTGTGGGGGCTGGCTACACCTTC. Protein product: CAWSVGAGYTF. This sequence joins TRBV30 and TRBJ1-2; D might be TRBD1 (6 bases). Germline V gene data show CDR1 as GTSNPN and CDR2 as SVGIG (reference sequence). V lost 0 bases, J lost 7 bases, and 6 bases lay in between. The CDR3 totals 11 residues. Filled out from reference TRBV30 and TRBJ1-2, the complete variable domain reads SQTIHQWPATLVQPVGSPLSLECTVEGTSNPNLYWYRQAAGRGLQLLFYSVGIGQISSEVPQNLSASRPQDRQFILSSKKLLLSDSGFYLCAWSVGAGYTFGSGTRLTVV.